What follows are 2 T cell receptor beta chains derived from one specimen sequenced in a study of CD4 T cells in relation to SARS-CoV-2 and coronaviruses. Before the COVID-19 pandemic, during about 2010-2018, CD4+ T cells were taken from unexposed donors. CD4+ T cells were isolated from the cells after around 9 days of culture. Some clones are missing from TCRdb's copy, which holds only in-frame ones; the method was immunoSEQ multiplex PCR. Counted here are roughly 10,000 clones, roughly 77% occurring once; the ten biggest clones make up 15% to 20%. These TCRs' antigens remain unknown. The specimen was CD4+ T cells from PBMCs, cultured in vitro. These receptors were collected from a human donor in good health.

V and J are TRBV10-3 and TRBJ2-3; 9 positions agree with TRBD2. Looked up from germline, CDR1 is ENHRY and CDR2 is SYGVKD. This CDR3 region has 15 residues. With 3 bases clipped from V and 2 bases from J, the junction kept 3 bases outside the gene matches. The CDR3 reads CAISDLAGVTDTQYF. In DNA form, the CDR3 reads TGTGCCATCAGTGACTTAGCGGGGGTCACAGATACGCAGTATTTT.

J is TRBJ2-7 and V is TRBV27, with TRBD2 matching over 7 bases. V shed 10 bases and J 2 bases; nucleotides not matched to a gene: 2. This CDR3 region has 11 residues. Looked up from germline, CDR1 is MNHEY and CDR2 is SMNVEV (reference sequence). The CDR3 loop is CATGGAYEQYF. The CDR3 DNA follows: TGTGCCACTGGGGGGGCCTACGAGCAGTACTTC.